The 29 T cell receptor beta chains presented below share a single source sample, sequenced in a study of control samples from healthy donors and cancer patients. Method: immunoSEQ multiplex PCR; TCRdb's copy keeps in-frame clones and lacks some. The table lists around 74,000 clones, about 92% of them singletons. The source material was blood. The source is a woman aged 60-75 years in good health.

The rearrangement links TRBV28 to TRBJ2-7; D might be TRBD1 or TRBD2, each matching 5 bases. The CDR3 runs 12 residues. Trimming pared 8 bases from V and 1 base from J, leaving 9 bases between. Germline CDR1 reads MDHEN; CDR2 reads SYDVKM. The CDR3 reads CASRGGSYEQYF. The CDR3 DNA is TGTGCCAGCCGGGGCGGTTCCTACGAGCAGTACTTC. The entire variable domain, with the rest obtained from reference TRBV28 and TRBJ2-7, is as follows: DVKVTQSSRYLVKRTGEKVFLECVQDMDHENMFWYRQDPGLGLRLIYFSYDVKMKEKGDIPEGYSVSREKKERFSLILESASTNQTSMYLCASRGGSYEQYFGPGTRLTVT.

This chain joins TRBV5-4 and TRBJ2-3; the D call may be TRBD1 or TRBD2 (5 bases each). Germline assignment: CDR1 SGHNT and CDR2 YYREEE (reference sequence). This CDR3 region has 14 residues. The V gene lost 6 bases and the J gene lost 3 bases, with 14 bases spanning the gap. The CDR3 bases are TGTGCCAGCACCCCCGGGGCGGGTACAGATACGCAGTATTTT. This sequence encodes CASTPGAGTDTQYF.

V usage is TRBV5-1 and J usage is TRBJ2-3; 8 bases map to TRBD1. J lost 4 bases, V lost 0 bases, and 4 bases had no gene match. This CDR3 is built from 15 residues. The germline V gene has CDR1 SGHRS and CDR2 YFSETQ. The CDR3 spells CASSLGQGSPDTQYF. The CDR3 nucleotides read TGCGCCAGCAGCTTGGGACAGGGGTCCCCAGATACGCAGTATTTT.

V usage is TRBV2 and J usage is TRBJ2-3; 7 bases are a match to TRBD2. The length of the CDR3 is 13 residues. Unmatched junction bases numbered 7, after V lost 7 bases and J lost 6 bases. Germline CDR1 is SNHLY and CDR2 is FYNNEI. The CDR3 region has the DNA TGTGCCAGCACTACGCGGGAGACTGATACGCAGTATTTT. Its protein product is CASTTRETDTQYF.

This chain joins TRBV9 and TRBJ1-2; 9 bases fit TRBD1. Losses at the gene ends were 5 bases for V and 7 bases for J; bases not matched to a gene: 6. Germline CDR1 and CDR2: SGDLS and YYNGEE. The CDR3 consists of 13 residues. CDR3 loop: CASRDRGGGGYTF. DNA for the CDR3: TGTGCCAGCAGGGACAGGGGAGGAGGTGGCTACACCTTC.

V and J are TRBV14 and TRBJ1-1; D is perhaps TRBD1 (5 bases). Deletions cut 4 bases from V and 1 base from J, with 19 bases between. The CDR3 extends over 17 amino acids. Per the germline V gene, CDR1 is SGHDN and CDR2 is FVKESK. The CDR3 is CASSPPDRGAGNTEAFF. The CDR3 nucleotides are TGTGCCAGCAGCCCCCCTGACCGGGGCGCGGGGAACACTGAAGCTTTCTTT.

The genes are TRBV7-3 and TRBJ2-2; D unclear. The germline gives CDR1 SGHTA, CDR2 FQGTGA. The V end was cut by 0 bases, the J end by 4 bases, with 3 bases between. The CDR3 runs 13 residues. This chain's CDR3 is CASSLTGTGELFF. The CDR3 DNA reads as TGTGCCAGCAGCTTAACGGGCACCGGGGAGCTGTTTTTT.

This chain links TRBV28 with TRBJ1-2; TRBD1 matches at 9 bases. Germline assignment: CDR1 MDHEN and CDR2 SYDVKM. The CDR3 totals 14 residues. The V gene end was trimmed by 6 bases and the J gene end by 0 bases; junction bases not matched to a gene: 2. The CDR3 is CASRRTGANYGYTF. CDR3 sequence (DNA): TGTGCCAGCAGGCGGACAGGGGCTAACTATGGCTACACCTTC.

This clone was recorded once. The CDR3 loop is CASSRGPDTQYF. Written as DNA, the CDR3 is TGTGCCAGCAGCCGAGGGCCGGATACGCAGTATTTT. The chain employs TRBV3-1 (or the pseudogene TRBV3-2) and TRBJ2-3; perhaps TRBD2 as D (5 bases). The CDR3 is 12 residues long. Trimming took 4 bases from V and 6 from J, leaving 8 bases between them. CDR1 and CDR2 (germline): LGHDT, YNNKEL (reference sequence).

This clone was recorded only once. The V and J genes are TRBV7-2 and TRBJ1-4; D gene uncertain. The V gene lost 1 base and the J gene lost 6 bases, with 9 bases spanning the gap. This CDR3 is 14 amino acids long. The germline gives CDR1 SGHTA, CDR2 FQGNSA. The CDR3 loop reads CASSLEGSYEKLFF. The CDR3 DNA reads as TGTGCCAGCAGCTTAGAGGGATCCTATGAAAAACTGTTTTTT.

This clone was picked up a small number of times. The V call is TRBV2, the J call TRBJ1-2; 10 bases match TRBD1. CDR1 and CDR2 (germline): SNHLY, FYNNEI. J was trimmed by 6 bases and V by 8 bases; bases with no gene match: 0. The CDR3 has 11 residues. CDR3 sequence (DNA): TGTGCCAGCGGGACAGGGGATGGCTACACCTTC. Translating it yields CASGTGDGYTF. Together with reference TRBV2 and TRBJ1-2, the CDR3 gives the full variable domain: EPEVTQTPSHQVTQMGQEVILRCVPISNHLYFYWYRQILGQKVEFLVSFYNNEISEKSEIFDDQFSVERPDGSNFTLKIRSTKLEDSAMYFCASGTGDGYTFGSGTRLTVV.

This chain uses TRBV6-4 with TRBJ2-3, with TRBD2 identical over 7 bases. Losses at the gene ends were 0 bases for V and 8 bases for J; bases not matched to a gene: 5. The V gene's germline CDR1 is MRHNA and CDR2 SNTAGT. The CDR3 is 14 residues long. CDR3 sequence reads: CASSDSGGRATQYF. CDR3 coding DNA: TGTGCCAGCAGTGACTCAGGAGGGAGGGCTACGCAGTATTTT.

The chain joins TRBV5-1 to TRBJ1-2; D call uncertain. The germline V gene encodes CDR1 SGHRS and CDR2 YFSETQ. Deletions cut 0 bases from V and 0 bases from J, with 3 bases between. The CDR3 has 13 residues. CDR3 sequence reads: CASSLEANYGYTF. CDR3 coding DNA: TGCGCCAGCAGCTTGGAGGCTAACTATGGCTACACCTTC. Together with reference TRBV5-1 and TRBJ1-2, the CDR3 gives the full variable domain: KAGVTQTPRYLIKTRGQQVTLSCSPISGHRSVSWYQQTPGQGLQFLFEYFSETQRNKGNFPGRFSGRQFSNSRSEMNVSTLELGDSALYLCASSLEANYGYTFGSGTRLTVV.

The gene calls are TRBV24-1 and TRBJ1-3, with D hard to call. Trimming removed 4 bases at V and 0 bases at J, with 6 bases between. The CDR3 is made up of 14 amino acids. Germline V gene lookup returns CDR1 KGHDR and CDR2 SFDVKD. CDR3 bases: TGTGCCACCAGTGACAGAAACTCTGGAAACACCATATATTTT. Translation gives CATSDRNSGNTIYF.

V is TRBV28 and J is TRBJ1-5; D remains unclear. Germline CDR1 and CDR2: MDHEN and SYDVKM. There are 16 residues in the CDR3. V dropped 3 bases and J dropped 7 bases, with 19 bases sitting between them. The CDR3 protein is CASSFITDAGGQPQHF. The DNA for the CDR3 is TGTGCCAGCAGTTTTATAACCGACGCAGGCGGACAGCCCCAGCATTTT.

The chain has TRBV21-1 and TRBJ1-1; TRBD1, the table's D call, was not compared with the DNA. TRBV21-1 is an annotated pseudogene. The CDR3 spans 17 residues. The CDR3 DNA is TGTGCCAAGACTTTTAAAGGGGAAAATTCTTTGAACACTGAAGCTTTCTTT. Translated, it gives CAKTFKGENSLNTEAFF.

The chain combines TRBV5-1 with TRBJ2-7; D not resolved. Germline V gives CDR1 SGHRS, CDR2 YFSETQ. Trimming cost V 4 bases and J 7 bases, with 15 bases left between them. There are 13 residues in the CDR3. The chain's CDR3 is CASSRDLNREQYF. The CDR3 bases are TGCGCCAGCAGCCGAGACCTGAATAGAGAGCAGTACTTC.

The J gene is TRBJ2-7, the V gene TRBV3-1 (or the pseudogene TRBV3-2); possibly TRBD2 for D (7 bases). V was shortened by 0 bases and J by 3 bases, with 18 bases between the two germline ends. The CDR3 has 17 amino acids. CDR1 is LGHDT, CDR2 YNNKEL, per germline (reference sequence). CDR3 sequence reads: CASSQDMGGRGDYEQYF. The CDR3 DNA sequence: TGTGCCAGCAGCCAAGATATGGGGGGCCGGGGGGACTACGAGCAGTACTTC.

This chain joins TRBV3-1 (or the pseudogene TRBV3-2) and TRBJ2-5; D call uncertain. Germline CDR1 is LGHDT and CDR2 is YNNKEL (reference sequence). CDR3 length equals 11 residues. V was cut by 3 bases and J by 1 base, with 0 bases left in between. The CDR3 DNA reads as TGTGCCAGCAGCCACCAAGAGACCCAGTACTTC. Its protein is CASSHQETQYF.

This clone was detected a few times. For the CDR3, the DNA is TGTGCCAGCAGTGCCAACATATGGAGCTCTGGAAACACCATATATTTT. Protein product: CASSANIWSSGNTIYF. The chain joins TRBV6-1 to TRBJ1-3; D gene ambiguous. V dropped 4 bases and J dropped 0 bases, with 13 bases sitting between them. This CDR3 is 16 amino acids long. The germline V gene encodes CDR1 MNHNS and CDR2 SASEGT.

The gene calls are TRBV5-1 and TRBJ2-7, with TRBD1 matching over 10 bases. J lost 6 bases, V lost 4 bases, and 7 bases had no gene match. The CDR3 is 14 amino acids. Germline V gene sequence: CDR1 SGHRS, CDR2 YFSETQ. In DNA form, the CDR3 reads TGCGCCAGCAGCACCACCGGGACAGGGGTCGAGCAGTACTTC. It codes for CASSTTGTGVEQYF.

CDR3 sequence (DNA): TGTGCCACCAGTCGTACGGGGTTTGGCAATCAGCCCCAGCATTTT. Translation: CATSRTGFGNQPQHF. This chain links TRBV24-1 with TRBJ1-5; D not certain. Trimming pared 6 bases from V and 2 bases from J, leaving 13 bases between. This CDR3 spans 15 amino acids. Germline V CDR1 and CDR2: KGHDR, SFDVKD.

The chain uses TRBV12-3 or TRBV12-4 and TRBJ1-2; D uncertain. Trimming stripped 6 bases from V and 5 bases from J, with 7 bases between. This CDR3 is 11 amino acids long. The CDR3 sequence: CASSHNYGYTF. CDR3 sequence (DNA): TGTGCCAGCAGCCATAATTATGGCTACACCTTC.

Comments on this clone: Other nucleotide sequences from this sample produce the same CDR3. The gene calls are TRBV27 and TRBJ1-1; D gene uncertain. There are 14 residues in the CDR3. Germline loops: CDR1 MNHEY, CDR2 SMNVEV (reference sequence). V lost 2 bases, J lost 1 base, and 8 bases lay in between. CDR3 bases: TGTGCCAGCAGTTTAAGTGGCAAGAACACTGAAGCTTTCTTT. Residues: CASSLSGKNTEAFF.

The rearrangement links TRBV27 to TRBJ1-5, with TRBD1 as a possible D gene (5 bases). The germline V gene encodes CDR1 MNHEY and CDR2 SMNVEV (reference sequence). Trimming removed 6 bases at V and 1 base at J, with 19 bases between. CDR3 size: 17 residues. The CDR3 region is CASSRSGGLQSNQPQHF. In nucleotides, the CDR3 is TGTGCCAGCAGCCGATCCGGGGGGTTGCAAAGCAATCAGCCCCAGCATTTT.

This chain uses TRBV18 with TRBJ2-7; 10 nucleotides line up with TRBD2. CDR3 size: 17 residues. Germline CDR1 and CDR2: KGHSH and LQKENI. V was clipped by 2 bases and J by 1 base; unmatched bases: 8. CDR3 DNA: TGTGCCAGCTCACCAATCTCAGGGACTAGCGAGTCCTACGAGCAGTACTTC. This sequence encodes CASSPISGTSESYEQYF.

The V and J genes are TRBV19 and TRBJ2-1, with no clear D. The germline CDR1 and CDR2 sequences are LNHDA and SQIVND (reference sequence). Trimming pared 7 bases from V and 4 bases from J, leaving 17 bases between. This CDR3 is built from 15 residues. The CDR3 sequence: CASTLRATSYNEQFF. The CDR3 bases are TGTGCCAGTACTTTAAGAGCAACTTCTTACAATGAGCAGTTCTTC.

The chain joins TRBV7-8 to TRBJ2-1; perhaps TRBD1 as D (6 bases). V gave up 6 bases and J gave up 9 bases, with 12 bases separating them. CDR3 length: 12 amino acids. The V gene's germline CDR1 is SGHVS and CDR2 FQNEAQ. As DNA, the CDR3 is TGTGCCAGCAGTCCAGGGGTCGGTGAGCAGTTCTTC. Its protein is CASSPGVGEQFF.

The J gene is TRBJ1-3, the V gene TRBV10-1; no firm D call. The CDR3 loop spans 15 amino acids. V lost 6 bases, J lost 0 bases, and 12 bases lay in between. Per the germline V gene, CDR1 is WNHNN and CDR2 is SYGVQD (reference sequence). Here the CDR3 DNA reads TGCGCCAGCAGACAAAGACGGGACTCTGGAAACACCATATATTTT. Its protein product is CASRQRRDSGNTIYF.